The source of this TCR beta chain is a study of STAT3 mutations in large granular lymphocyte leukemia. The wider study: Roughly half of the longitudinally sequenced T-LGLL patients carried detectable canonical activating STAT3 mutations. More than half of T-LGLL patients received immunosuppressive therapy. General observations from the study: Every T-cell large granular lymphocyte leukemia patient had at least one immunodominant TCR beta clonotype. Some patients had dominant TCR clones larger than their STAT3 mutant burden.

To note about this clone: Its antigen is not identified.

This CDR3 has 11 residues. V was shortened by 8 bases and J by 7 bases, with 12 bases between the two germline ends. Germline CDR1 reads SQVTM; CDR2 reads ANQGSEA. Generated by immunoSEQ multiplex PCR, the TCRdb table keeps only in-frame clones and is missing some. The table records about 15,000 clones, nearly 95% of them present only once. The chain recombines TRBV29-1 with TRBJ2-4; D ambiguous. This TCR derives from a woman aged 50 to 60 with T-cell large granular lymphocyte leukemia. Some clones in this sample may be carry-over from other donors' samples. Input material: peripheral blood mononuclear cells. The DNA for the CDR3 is TGCAGCCCCCGCTTGGGGAACATTCAGTACTTC. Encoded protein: CSPRLGNIQYF. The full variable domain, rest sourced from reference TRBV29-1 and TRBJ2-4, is SAVISQKPSRDICQRGTSLTIQCQVDSQVTMMFWYRQQPGQSLTLIATANQGSEATYESGFVIDKFPISRPNLTFSTLTVSNMSPEDSSIYLCSPRLGNIQYFGAGTRLSVL.